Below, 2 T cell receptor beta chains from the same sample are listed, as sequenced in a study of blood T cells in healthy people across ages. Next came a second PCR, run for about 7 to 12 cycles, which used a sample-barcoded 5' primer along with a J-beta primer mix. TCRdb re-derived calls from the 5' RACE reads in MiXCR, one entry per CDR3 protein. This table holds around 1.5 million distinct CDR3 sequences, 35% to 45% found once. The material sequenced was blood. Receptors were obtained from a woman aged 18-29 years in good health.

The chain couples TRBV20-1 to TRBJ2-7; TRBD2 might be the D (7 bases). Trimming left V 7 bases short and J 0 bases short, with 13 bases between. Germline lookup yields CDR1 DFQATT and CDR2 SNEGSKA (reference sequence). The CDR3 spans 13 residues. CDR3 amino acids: CSGGGQVSYEQYF. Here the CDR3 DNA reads TGCAGTGGCGGGGGACAAGTCTCCTACGAGCAGTACTTC.

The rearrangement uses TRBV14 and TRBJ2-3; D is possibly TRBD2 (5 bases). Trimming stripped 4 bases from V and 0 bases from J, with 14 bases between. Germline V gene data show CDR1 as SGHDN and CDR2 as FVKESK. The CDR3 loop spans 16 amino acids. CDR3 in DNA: TGTGCCAGCAGCCCAAGCGGCGGATCTAGCACAGATACGCAGTATTTT. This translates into CASSPSGGSSTDTQYF. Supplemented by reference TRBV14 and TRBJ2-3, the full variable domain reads EAGVTQFPSHSVIEKGQTVTLRCDPISGHDNLYWYRRVMGKEIKFLLHFVKESKQDESGMPNNRFLAERTGGTYSTLKVQPAELEDSGVYFCASSPSGGSSTDTQYFGPGTRLTVL.